This is a list of T cell receptor beta chains from one sample in a study of spatial heterogeneity in lung cancer. From the 5' RACE reads, TCRdb called clonotypes with MiXCR, one entry per CDR3 protein. The sample includes over 95,000 distinct CDR3 sequences, less than 14% of them seen just once. The sample consisted of PBMCs, taken at follow-up. The origin of the receptors is a female donor with early-stage non-small cell lung cancer. The conserved cysteine and the conserved F or W are not part of the CDR3 here. A D gene is named only where the DNA matches it firmly. Not every row has a clone size; where given, it reads once, few, many or a size class.

>few|TRBV7-3|TRBD2
ASSLAGGPNEQF
>many|TRBV28|TRBD2
ASSLSPLRQTSRYEQY
>few|TRBV20-1|TRBD2
SAIQRERIDTQY
>.|TRBV4-1|.
ASSQDLSHGWTQY
>.|TRBV9|TRBD2
ASSFGTSDTGELF
>many|TRBV30|TRBD1
AWSDRGHQPQH
>few|TRBV28|.
ASSAVDTFNEKLF
>.|TRBV30|TRBD1
AWRGQGRYGYT
>few|TRBV20-1|.
SAGRRALGPLH
>few|TRBV6-6|.
ASSYEQGTNEQF
>.|TRBV6-2/TRBV6-3|.
ASSWSGVTEAF
>.|TRBV2|TRBD1
ASVPGTAYGYT
>.|TRBV11-2|TRBD2
ASSYNLAGVSNEQF
>few|TRBV20-1|.
SARMNTEAF
>few|TRBV18|.
ASSPFHTDTQY
>.|TRBV29-1|TRBD1
SVETQGAREQY
>few|TRBV7-9|.
ASSSYRTLTGTGELF
>.|TRBV18|TRBD1
ASSPSGTGATEQY
>once|TRBV7-2|.
ASSLEFQGYNQPQH
>few|TRBV29-1|TRBD2
SVAPRGRGTDTQY
>many|TRBV29-1|.
SVDPTDGLNEQF
>few|TRBV5-1|.
ASSFGAWYGYT
>many|TRBV11-2|.
ASSIGLSNQPQH
>few|TRBV20-1|.
SASRLTASTDTQY
>few|TRBV11-1|TRBD2
ASSLSGTSVNEQF
>few|TRBV29-1|.
SVMRSPYNEQF
>.|TRBV7-8|.
ASSLQGHNMNTEAF
>few|TRBV4-3|.
ASSQTSSYNEQF
>.|TRBV7-2|.
ASSRSGGVVSYEQY
>few|TRBV7-9|TRBD1
ASSLVSILSGQGASGELF
>many|TRBV6-1|TRBD1
ASSGDRVRDTQY
>many|TRBV29-1|.
SVETETDTQY
>few|TRBV6-5|.
ASSFDRHEAF
>few|TRBV6-2/TRBV6-3|TRBD1
ASTETGVRNQPQH
>.|TRBV12-3/TRBV12-4|.
ASGDSYNEQF
>few|TRBV28|.
ASSFEAAKNIQY
>.|TRBV7-9|.
DSSFQTRGIQY
>many|TRBV5-1|TRBD1
ASSDGTALETQY
>many|TRBV30|.
AWSIPGNKNIQY
>few|TRBV27|.
ASSLGQNNSPLH
>.|TRBV2|.
ASSERGPPPGANVLT
>.|TRBV9|.
ASSANQIRTSDTQY
>few|TRBV25-1|TRBD1
ASSRQGYTEAF
>few|TRBV29-1|.
SVSLSSGNTIY
>.|TRBV24-1|TRBD2
ATSVAGTSIDEQF
>many|TRBV6-5|.
ASSSVTYGYT
>many|TRBV27|.
ASSITGSGNQPQH